These T cell receptor beta chains were read from a single sample in a study of immune evolution from preneoplasia to lung adenocarcinoma. The protocol was immunoSEQ multiplex PCR, while the TCRdb copy is restricted to in-frame clones and leaves out a portion. The data hold some 7,300 clones, with roughly three quarters observed a single time. The source material was FFPE adjacent normal lung tissue. These receptors all come from a person aged 55-80 years with lung adenocarcinoma. CDR3s leave out the opening cysteine and the closing phenylalanine or tryptophan.

V,CDR3
TRBV27,ASSLQRGYGYT
TRBV2,ASSEGTSGFSYEQY
TRBV4-3,ASSQDIQGGNYGYT
TRBV6-6,ASTRPNTGELF
TRBV5-6,ASSLAPYEQY
TRBV10-3,AISTNRGRPDTQY
TRBV18,ASSRGQLEAF
TRBV28,AAGGAESSYEQY
TRBV30,AWSTGQGRG
TRBV29-1,SAGKHNEPQTSTDTQY
TRBV18,ASSAGQGGNQPQH
TRBV7-2,ASSLETVLSYEQY
TRBV7-9,ASSLTDSYEQY
TRBV2,ASSGDPGVGTEAF
TRBV27,ASSWTSGRETQY
TRBV5-1,ASSLRVTEPHEQY